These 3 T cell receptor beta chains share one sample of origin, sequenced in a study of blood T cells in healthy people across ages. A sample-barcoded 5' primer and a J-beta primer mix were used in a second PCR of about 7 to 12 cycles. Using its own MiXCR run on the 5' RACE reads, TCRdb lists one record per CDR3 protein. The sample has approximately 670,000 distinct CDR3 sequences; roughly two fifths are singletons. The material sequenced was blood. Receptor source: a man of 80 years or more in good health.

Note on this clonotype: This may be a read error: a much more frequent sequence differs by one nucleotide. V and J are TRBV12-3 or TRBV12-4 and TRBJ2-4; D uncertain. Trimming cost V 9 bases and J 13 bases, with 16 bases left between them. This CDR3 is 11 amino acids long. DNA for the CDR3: TGTGCCAGAAGTCCTGGTTTTGAGCAGTACTTC. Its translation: CARSPGFEQYF.

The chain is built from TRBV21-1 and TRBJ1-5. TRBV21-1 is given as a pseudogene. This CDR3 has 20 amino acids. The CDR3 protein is CTSSNILVWQNQFSNQPQHF. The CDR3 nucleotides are TGTACCAGCAGCAATATTCTTGTCTGGCAGAACCAATTTAGCAATCAGCCCCAGCATTTT.

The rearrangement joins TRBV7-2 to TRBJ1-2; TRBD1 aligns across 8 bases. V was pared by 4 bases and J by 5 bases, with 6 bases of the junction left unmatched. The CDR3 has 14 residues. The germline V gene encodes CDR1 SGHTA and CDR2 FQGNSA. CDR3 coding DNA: TGTGCCAGCAGCTCAGGACAGGGACGATATGGCTACACCTTC. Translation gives CASSSGQGRYGYTF.